The 13 T cell receptor beta chains presented below share a single source sample, sequenced in a study of blood T cells in healthy people across ages. For the second PCR, which ran for about 6 to 12 cycles, a sample-barcoded 5' primer and a J-beta primer mix were used. Using its own MiXCR run on the 5' RACE reads, TCRdb lists one record per CDR3 protein. The sample yields 1.5 million to 2 million distinct CDR3 sequences, 25% to 30% seen once. The sample consisted of blood. The source of these receptors is a woman aged 25 to 39 in good health.

A word on this clonotype: One end of the junction fails to match germline, which may point to a read error. The genes are TRBV3-1 and TRBJ2-3; possible D gene TRBD2, 7 bases. The CDR3 length is 18 residues. Germline lookup yields CDR1 LGHDT and CDR2 YNNKEL (reference sequence). The CDR3 spells CANSQGDTGGASSDTQYF. CDR3 bases: TGTGCCAACAGCCAAGGAGATACGGGGGGCGCAAGTTCAGATACGCAGTATTTT.

As concerns this clonotype: This may arise from a read error, as a much more abundant clone is one base away. The chain has TRBV29-1 and TRBJ2-5; the D gene could be TRBD1 or TRBD2 (5 bases each). Germline V gene lookup returns CDR1 SQVTM and CDR2 ANQGSEA. The CDR3 contains 13 residues. The CDR3 is CSVRITGRETRYF. CDR3 DNA: TGCAGCGTTCGGATTACAGGAAGGGAGACCCGGTACTTC.

The table lists this clonotype with a few counts. V is TRBV5-1 and J is TRBJ1-2; 8 positions match TRBD1. This CDR3 has 15 amino acids. Trimming took 5 bases from V and 6 from J; bases not matched to a gene: 12. CDR1 and CDR2 (germline): SGHRS, YFSETQ. Here the CDR3 reads CASRRISGQGDGYTF. CDR3 sequence (DNA): TGCGCCAGCAGGCGGATTTCAGGACAGGGCGATGGCTACACCTTC.

V gene TRBV28 combines with J gene TRBJ2-7; 8 bases are a match to TRBD2. CDR3 length equals 14 residues. CDR1 is MDHEN and CDR2 is SYDVKM in the germline V gene. J lost 5 bases, V lost 3 bases, and 6 bases had no gene match. The CDR3 reads CASSLELAVNEQYF. CDR3 sequence (DNA): TGTGCCAGCAGTTTGGAACTAGCGGTCAACGAGCAGTACTTC.

The CDR3 DNA reads as TGTGCCAGCAGCCTACTGGAGTTCGGGGAGCTGTTTTTT. Amino acid sequence: CASSLLEFGELFF. This chain joins TRBV9 and TRBJ2-2; D ambiguous. This CDR3 is built from 13 residues. CDR1 SGDLS and CDR2 YYNGEE come from the germline V gene. The germline V and J ends were trimmed by 4 bases and 7 bases, with 11 bases remaining between them.

The gene calls are TRBV6-5 and TRBJ2-1; weak D call: TRBD2 (6 bases). Trimming shortened V by 0 bases and J by 9 bases, and 12 bases separated the two germline ends. CDR3 length: 14 residues. CDR1 is MNHEY and CDR2 is SVGAGI in the germline V gene. The CDR3 spells CASSYSRGTGEQFF. The CDR3 DNA is TGTGCCAGCAGTTACTCACGGGGGACTGGTGAGCAGTTCTTC.

The sample holds a few counts of this clonotype. The chain uses TRBV2 and TRBJ2-5; D is unclear. The CDR3 consists of 14 residues. Germline V gene sequence: CDR1 SNHLY, CDR2 FYNNEI. Trimming left V 7 bases short and J 4 bases short, with 16 bases between. The DNA for the CDR3 is TGTGCCAGCACCGGGCCTCGAGAAGGAGAGACCCAGTACTTC. Translating it yields CASTGPREGETQYF.

In this sample, this clonotype turned up a few times. In nucleotides, the CDR3 is TGTGCCAGCAGCGGACTAGCGGGGGGCCACCAAGAGACCCAGTACTTC. This sequence encodes CASSGLAGGHQETQYF. The chain carries TRBV12-3 or TRBV12-4 and TRBJ2-5, with 14 bases lining up with TRBD2. The CDR3 is 16 residues long. With 6 bases clipped from V and 0 bases from J, the junction kept 3 bases outside the gene matches.

Ten or more counts support this clonotype. The V call is TRBV9, the J call TRBJ1-4, with 8 bases fitting TRBD1. The length of the CDR3 is 14 residues. The ends lost 3 bases at V and 7 bases at J; junction bases unmatched: 5. Germline V CDR1 and CDR2: SGDLS, YYNGEE. The CDR3 nucleotides are TGTGCCAGCAGCGCCGGGACAGGAGGTGAAAAACTGTTTTTT. Translated: CASSAGTGGEKLFF.

The V and J genes are TRBV7-2 and TRBJ2-1; D gene uncertain. The V end lost 0 bases, the J end lost 12 bases, and 9 bases lay between the germline ends. The CDR3 spans 12 residues. Germline CDR1 reads SGHTA; CDR2 reads FQGNSA. CDR3 nucleotide sequence: TGTGCCAGCAGCTTAGCGCAGGCGGTGCAGTTCTTC. This encodes CASSLAQAVQFF. Based on the CDR3 plus reference TRBV7-2 and TRBJ2-1, the full variable domain is GAGVSQSPSNKVTEKGKDVELRCDPISGHTALYWYRQSLGQGLEFLIYFQGNSAPDKSGLPSDRFSAERTGGSVSTLTIQRTQQEDSAVYLCASSLAQAVQFFGPGTRLTVL.

V and J are TRBV18 and TRBJ1-1, with TRBD1 as a possible D gene (5 bases). V was trimmed by 3 bases and J by 2 bases, leaving 13 bases between them. CDR3 length: 15 residues. In germline, CDR1 is KGHSH, CDR2 LQKENI. CDR3 bases: TGTGCCAGCTCACCTACGACAGAAGTAAACACTGAAGCTTTCTTT. Protein sequence: CASSPTTEVNTEAFF.

A few counts support this clonotype. A junction end diverges from the germline sequence, so it may reflect a read error. CDR3 sequence: CAGSLEGDIPAYEQYF. The CDR3 DNA is TGCGCCGGCAGCTTGGAAGGGGACATTCCGGCCTACGAGCAGTACTTC. The chain is built from TRBV5-1 and TRBJ2-7; D is possibly TRBD1 (6 bases). CDR1 is SGHRS, CDR2 YFSETQ, per germline. This CDR3 is built from 16 residues.

The V call is TRBV11-2, the J call TRBJ1-3; D remains ambiguous. The CDR3 sequence is 12 residues long. Trimming cost V 6 bases and J 4 bases, with 7 bases left between them. Germline CDR1 is SGHAT and CDR2 is FQNNGV. The CDR3 reads CASSKQGNTIYF. The DNA of the CDR3 is TGTGCCAGCAGTAAACAGGGAAACACCATATATTTT.